What follows is one T cell receptor beta chain and its context. V gave up 5 bases and J gave up 9 bases; unmatched junction bases: 9. The CDR3 has 15 amino acids. The germline V gene has CDR1 SGHTA and CDR2 FQGNSA. This sample was taken from a study of T cells in Graves' hyperthyroidism and ophthalmopathy. The TCR beta CDR3 regions underwent amplification using RNA transcripts as the source. With the HTBI primer set, the TCR CDR3 went through a first round of RT-PCR. TCRdb re-called the multiplex PCR reads through MiXCR, storing one row per CDR3 protein. The sample shows 550,000 to 600,000 distinct CDR3 sequences, 16% of them seen only once.

V is TRBV7-2 and J is TRBJ2-1; 11 positions match TRBD1. The receptor was derived from a woman younger than 35 with Graves' hyperthyroidism. The sequenced sample was blood. The CDR3 DNA reads as TGTGCCAGCAGCCTCAAGGGACAGGGGGTGGCTGAGCAGTTCTTC. It yields the protein CASSLKGQGVAEQFF.